This T cell receptor (beta chain) was profiled in a study of post-analysis software for immune sequencing data. About the research overall: The courses of disease that were included comprised relapsing-remitting, secondary progressive and progressive-relapsing multiple sclerosis. Study outcomes and limitations: Significantly lower normalized Chao1 diversity was found in patients with multiple sclerosis relative to controls. Among several TRBV segments more frequent in patients than controls were TRBV5-6, TRBV5-1 and TRBV20-1.

A word on this clonotype: Its antigen is unknown.

Germline V gene sequence: CDR1 SGHDN, CDR2 FVKESK. The CDR3 has 14 amino acids. Trimming pared 3 bases from V and 1 base from J, leaving 9 bases between. The TCR beta cDNA libraries carried unique molecular identifiers. Yield was some 540,000 cDNA molecules from around 1 to 10 million T cells. One entry per CDR3 protein results from TCRdb running MiXCR on the PCR reads. The data hold about half a million distinct CDR3 sequences, with 34% observed a single time. The sample taken for sequencing was blood. This clonotype originated in a girl aged 2 to 17 with multiple sclerosis. The chain combines TRBV14 with TRBJ1-1; D remains ambiguous. This chain's CDR3 is CASSQDPANTEAFF. The CDR3 DNA sequence: TGTGCCAGCAGCCAGGATCCAGCGAACACTGAAGCTTTCTTT.